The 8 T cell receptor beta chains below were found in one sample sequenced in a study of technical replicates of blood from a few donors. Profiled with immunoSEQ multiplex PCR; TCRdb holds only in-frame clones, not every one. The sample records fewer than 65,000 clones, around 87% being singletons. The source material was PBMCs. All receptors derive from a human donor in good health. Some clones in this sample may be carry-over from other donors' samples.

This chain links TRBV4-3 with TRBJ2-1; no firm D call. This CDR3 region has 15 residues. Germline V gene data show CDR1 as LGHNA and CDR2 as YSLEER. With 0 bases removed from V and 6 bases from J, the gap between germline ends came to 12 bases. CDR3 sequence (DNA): TGCGCCAGCAGCCAAGATCAGAGCGAAGGCAATGAGCAGTTCTTC. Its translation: CASSQDQSEGNEQFF.

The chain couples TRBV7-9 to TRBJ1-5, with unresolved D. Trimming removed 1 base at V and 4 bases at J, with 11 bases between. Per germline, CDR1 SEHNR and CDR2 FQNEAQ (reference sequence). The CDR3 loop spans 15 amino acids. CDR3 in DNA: TGTGCCAGCAGCTTAGGTGACTCCCCGAATCAGCCCCAGCATTTT. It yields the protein CASSLGDSPNQPQHF.

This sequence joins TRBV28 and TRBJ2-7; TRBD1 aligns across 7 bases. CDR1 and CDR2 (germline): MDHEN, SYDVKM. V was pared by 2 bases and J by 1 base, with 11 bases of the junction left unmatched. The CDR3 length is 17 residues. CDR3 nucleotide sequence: TGTGCCAGCAGTTTACCTACGACAGGGCCTATTTCCTACGAGCAGTACTTC. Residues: CASSLPTTGPISYEQYF.

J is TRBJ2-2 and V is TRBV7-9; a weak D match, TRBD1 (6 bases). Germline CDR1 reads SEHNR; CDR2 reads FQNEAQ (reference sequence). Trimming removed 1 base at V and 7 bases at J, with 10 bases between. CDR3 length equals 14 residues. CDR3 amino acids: CASSLDRAIGELFF. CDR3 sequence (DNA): TGTGCCAGCAGCTTAGACAGGGCGATCGGGGAGCTGTTTTTT.

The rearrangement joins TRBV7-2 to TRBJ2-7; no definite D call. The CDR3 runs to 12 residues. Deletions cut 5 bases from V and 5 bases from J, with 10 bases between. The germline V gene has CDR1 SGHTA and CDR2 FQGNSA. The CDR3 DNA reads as TGTGCCAGCAGCCTGCTAGGTGACGAGCAGTACTTC. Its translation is CASSLLGDEQYF.

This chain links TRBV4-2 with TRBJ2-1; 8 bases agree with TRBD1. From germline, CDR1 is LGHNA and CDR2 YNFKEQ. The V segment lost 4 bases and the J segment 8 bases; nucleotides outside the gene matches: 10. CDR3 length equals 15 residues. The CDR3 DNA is TGTGCCAGCAGCCCTTGGACAGGGATTGATGATGAGCAGTTCTTC. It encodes CASSPWTGIDDEQFF.

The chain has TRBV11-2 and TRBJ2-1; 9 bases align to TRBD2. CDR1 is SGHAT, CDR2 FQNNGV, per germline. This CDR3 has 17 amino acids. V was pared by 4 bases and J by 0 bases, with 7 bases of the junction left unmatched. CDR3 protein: CASSSNSGGYSYNEQFF. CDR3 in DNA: TGTGCCAGCAGCTCCAATAGCGGGGGATACTCCTACAATGAGCAGTTCTTC.

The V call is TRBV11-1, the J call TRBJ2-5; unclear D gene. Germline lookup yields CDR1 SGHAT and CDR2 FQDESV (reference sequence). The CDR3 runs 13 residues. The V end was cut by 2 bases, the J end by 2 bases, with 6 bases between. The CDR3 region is CASSLSQQETQYF. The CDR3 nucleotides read TGTGCCAGCAGCTTATCACAGCAAGAGACCCAGTACTTC.